A single sample gave rise to the 8 T cell receptor beta chains below, sequenced in a study of T cell repertoires in cytomegalovirus infection. Their specific antigens are unknown. In TCRdb, the reads were re-called with MiXCR into one record per CDR3 protein. The sample includes hundreds of thousands of distinct CDR3 sequences, about 42% of them seen just once. Sample: cultured PBMCs, taken from culture after CMV antigen stimulation. Source of these receptors: a human donor in good health (CMV status not recorded). Some clones in this sample may be carry-over from other donors' samples.

In its sample, this clonotype was seen once. The chain combines TRBV5-4 with TRBJ2-3; 8 bases align to TRBD2. The germline gives CDR1 SGHNT, CDR2 YYREEE (reference sequence). The junction had 6 bases not matched to a gene; V was cut back by 2 bases and J by 4 bases. The CDR3 spans 15 residues. The CDR3 DNA is TGTGCCAGCAGCTTCCCGCGGGGGGCAGCAGATACGCAGTATTTT. It encodes CASSFPRGAADTQYF. Looking up the rest from reference TRBV5-4 and TRBJ2-3 gives the full variable domain: ETGVTQSPTHLIKTRGQQVTLRCSSQSGHNTVSWYQQALGQGPQFIFQYYREEENGRGNFPPRFSGLQFPNYSSELNVNALELDDSALYLCASSFPRGAADTQYFGPGTRLTVL.

The rearrangement joins TRBV28 to TRBJ1-5; 7 nucleotides agree with TRBD1. V dropped 4 bases and J dropped 8; count of bases not matched to a gene: 5. This CDR3 has 13 amino acids. CDR1 and CDR2 (germline): MDHEN, SYDVKM. The CDR3 DNA follows: TGTGCCAGCAGTTACAGGGGTTTTGAGCCCCAGCATTTT. Protein sequence: CASSYRGFEPQHF.

This clonotype was picked up many times. In DNA form, the CDR3 reads TGCAGCGTTGTGGGACTAGCGGGCCCCAATGAGCAGTTCTTC. Translating it yields CSVVGLAGPNEQFF. The chain links TRBV29-1 to TRBJ2-1, with TRBD2 matching 12 bases. Germline loops: CDR1 SQVTM, CDR2 ANQGSEA. V lost 4 bases and J lost 6; bases outside the gene matches: 4. CDR3 size: 14 residues.

J is TRBJ2-7 and V is TRBV20-1; 9 positions match TRBD1. Germline V gene lookup returns CDR1 DFQATT and CDR2 SNEGSKA (reference sequence). The length of the CDR3 is 15 residues. Trimming removed 0 bases from V and 0 bases from J; junction bases left unmatched: 3. The CDR3 reads CSARDGTGSSYEQYF. CDR3 coding DNA: TGCAGTGCTAGAGATGGGACAGGGTCCTCCTACGAGCAGTACTTC.

The V gene is TRBV6-5, the J gene TRBJ2-5; no clear D. Per the germline V gene, CDR1 is MNHEY and CDR2 is SVGAGI. The V and J ends lost 2 bases and 4 bases respectively, with 11 bases between them. The CDR3 has 14 residues. This CDR3 is CASSYQNVGETQYF. CDR3 bases: TGTGCCAGCAGTTACCAGAACGTTGGAGAGACCCAGTACTTC.

The V and J genes are TRBV7-7 and TRBJ2-2, with TRBD2 matching 8 bases. The trim removed 5 bases at V and 6 bases at J, leaving 5 bases unmatched. From germline, CDR1 is SSHAT and CDR2 FNYEAQ (reference sequence). The CDR3 loop spans 14 amino acids. The CDR3 DNA is TGTGCCAGCAGCACGACGGGGGGGCCCGGGGAGCTGTTTTTT. Protein sequence: CASSTTGGPGELFF.

This clonotype was seen a handful of times. The CDR3 coding sequence is TGTGCCAGCAGCGCCCACGGGACTACTGTGCCCCTTGAGCAGTTCTTC. It codes for CASSAHGTTVPLEQFF. The rearrangement links TRBV7-2 to TRBJ2-1; TRBD2 matches at 7 bases. The CDR3 loop spans 16 amino acids. V lost 5 bases, J lost 9 bases, and 16 bases stayed unmatched. CDR1 is SGHTA and CDR2 is FQGNSA in the germline V gene.

The CDR3 spells CASSLVGTAGSYGYTF. DNA of the CDR3: TGTGCCAGCAGCTTAGTGGGGACGGCAGGTTCCTATGGCTACACCTTC. This chain uses TRBV7-8 with TRBJ1-2, with D maybe TRBD1 (5 bases). Trimming cost V 1 base and J 4 bases, with 16 bases left between them. The CDR3 sequence is 16 residues long. Per the germline V gene, CDR1 is SGHVS and CDR2 is FQNEAQ.